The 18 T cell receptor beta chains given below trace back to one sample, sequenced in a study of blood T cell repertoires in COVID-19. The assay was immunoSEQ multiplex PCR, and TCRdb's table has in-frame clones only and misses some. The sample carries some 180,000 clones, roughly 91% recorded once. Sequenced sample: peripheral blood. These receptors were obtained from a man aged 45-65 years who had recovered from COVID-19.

CDR3: CASSHKTGTSNEQFF. DNA of the CDR3: TGTGCCAGCTCACACAAAACCGGGACTAGTAATGAGCAGTTCTTC. The chain uses TRBV18 and TRBJ2-1, with 8 bases lining up with TRBD2. The V and J ends lost 4 bases and 7 bases, in that order; junction bases with no gene match: 9. CDR3 length: 15 residues. Looked up from germline, CDR1 is KGHSH and CDR2 is LQKENI.

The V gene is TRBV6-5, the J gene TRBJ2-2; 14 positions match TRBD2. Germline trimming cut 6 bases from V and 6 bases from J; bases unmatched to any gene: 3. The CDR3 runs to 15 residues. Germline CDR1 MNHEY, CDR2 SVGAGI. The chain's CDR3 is CASSGTSGRPGELFF. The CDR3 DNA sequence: TGTGCCAGCAGCGGGACTAGCGGGAGACCCGGGGAGCTGTTTTTT.

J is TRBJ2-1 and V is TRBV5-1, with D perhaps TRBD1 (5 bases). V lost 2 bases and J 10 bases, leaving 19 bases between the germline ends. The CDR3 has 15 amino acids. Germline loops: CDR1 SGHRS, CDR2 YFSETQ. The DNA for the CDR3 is TGCGCCAGCAGCTTTAGGGGTACCCCGGCACTGGAGCAGTTCTTC. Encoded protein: CASSFRGTPALEQFF.

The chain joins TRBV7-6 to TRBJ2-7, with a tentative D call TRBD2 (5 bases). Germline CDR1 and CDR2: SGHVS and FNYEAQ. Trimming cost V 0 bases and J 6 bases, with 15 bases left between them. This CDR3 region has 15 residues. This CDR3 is CASSLARARRFEQYF. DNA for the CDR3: TGTGCCAGCAGCTTAGCCCGGGCCCGGAGGTTCGAGCAGTACTTC.

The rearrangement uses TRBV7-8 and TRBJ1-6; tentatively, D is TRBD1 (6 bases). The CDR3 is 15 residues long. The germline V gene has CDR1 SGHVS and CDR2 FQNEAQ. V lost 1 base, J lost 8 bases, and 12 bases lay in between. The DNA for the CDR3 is TGTGCCAGCAGCTTAGGCAGGGGAATAGATTCACCCCTCCACTTT. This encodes CASSLGRGIDSPLHF.

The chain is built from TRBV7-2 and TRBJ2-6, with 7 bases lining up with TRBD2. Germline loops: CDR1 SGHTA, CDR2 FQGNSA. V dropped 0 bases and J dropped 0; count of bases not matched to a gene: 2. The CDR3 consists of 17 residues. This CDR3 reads CASSLAGGGSGANVLTF. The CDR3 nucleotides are TGTGCCAGCAGCTTAGCCGGCGGGGGCTCTGGGGCCAACGTCCTGACTTTC.

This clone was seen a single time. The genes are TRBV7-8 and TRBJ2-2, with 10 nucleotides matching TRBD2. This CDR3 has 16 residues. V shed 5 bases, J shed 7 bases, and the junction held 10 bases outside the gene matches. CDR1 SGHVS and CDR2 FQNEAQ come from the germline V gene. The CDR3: CASSPRERGGGGELFF. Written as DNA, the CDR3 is TGTGCCAGCAGCCCTCGTGAGCGGGGGGGTGGCGGGGAGCTGTTTTTT.

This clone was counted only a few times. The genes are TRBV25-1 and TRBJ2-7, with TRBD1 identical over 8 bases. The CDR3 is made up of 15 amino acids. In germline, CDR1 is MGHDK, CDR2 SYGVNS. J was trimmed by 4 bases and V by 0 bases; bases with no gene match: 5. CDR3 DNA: TGTGCCAGCAGTGAATATGGACAGGGTAAATACGAGCAGTACTTC. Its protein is CASSEYGQGKYEQYF.

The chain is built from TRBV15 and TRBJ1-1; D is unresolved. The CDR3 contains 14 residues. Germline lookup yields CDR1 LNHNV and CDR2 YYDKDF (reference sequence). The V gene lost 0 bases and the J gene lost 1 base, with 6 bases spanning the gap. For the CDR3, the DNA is TGTGCCACCAGCAGAGAAACTTCGAACACTGAAGCTTTCTTT. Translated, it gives CATSRETSNTEAFF. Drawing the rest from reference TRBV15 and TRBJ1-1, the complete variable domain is DAMVIQNPRYQVTQFGKPVTLSCSQTLNHNVMYWYQQKSSQAPKLLFHYYDKDFNNEADTPDNFQSRRPNTSFCFLDIRSPGLGDTAMYLCATSRETSNTEAFFGQGTRLTVV.

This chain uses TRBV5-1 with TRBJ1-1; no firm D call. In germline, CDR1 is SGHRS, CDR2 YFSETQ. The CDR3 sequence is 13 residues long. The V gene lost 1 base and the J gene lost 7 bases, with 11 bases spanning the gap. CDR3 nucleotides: TGCGCCAGCAGCTTGAAGCAATCGAGTGAAGCTTTCTTT. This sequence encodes CASSLKQSSEAFF.

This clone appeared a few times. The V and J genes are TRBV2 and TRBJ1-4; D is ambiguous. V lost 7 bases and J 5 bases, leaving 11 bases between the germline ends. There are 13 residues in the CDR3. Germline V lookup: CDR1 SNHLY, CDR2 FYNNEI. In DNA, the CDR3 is TGTGCCAGCAAGCGGGGAGGGAATGAAAAACTGTTTTTT. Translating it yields CASKRGGNEKLFF.

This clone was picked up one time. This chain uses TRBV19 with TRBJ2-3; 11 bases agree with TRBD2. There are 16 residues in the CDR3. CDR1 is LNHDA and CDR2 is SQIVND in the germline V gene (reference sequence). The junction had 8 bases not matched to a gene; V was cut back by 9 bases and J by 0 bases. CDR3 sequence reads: CASGTSGTTSTDTQYF. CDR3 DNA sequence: TGTGCCAGCGGGACTAGCGGTACTACTAGCACAGATACGCAGTATTTT.

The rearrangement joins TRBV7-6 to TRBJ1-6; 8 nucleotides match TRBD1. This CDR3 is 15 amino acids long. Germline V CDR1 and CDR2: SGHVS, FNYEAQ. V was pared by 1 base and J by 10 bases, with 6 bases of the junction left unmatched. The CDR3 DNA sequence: TGTGCCAGCAGCTTAGTCTCAGGGGGCGAATCACCCCTCCACTTT. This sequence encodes CASSLVSGGESPLHF.

The CDR3 loop is CASSRGYSGANVLTF. The DNA of the CDR3 is TGTGCCAGCAGTCGGGGGTACTCTGGGGCCAACGTCCTGACTTTC. The chain combines TRBV27 with TRBJ2-6; D is perhaps TRBD2 (6 bases). The V and J ends lost 5 bases and 0 bases respectively, with 8 bases between them. CDR3 size: 15 residues. Per germline, CDR1 MNHEY and CDR2 SMNVEV (reference sequence).

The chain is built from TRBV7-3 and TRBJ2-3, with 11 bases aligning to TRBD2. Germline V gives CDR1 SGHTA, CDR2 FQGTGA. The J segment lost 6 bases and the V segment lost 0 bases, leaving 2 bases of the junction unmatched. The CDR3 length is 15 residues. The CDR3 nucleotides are TGTGCCAGCAGCTTAACTAGCGGGGGGGCTGATACGCAGTATTTT. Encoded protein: CASSLTSGGADTQYF. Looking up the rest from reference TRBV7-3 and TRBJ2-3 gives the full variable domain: GAGVSQTPSNKVTEKGKYVELRCDPISGHTALYWYRQSLGQGPEFLIYFQGTGAADDSGLPNDRFFAVRPEGSVSTLKIQRTERGDSAVYLCASSLTSGGADTQYFGPGTRLTVL.

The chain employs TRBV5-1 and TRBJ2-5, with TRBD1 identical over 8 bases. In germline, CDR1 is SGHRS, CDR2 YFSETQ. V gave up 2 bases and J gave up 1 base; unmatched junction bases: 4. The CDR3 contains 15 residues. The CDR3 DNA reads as TGCGCCAGCAGCTTTCAGGGGGCGCGCCAAGAGACCCAGTACTTC. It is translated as CASSFQGARQETQYF. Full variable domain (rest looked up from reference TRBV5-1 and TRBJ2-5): KAGVTQTPRYLIKTRGQQVTLSCSPISGHRSVSWYQQTPGQGLQFLFEYFSETQRNKGNFPGRFSGRQFSNSRSEMNVSTLELGDSALYLCASSFQGARQETQYFGPGTRLLVL.

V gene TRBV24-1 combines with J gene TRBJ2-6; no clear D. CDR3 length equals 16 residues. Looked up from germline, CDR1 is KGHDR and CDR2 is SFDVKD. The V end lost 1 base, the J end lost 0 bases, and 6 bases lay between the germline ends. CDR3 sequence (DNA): TGTGCCACCAGTGATTTCCCGGTCTCTGGGGCCAACGTCCTGACTTTC. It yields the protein CATSDFPVSGANVLTF.

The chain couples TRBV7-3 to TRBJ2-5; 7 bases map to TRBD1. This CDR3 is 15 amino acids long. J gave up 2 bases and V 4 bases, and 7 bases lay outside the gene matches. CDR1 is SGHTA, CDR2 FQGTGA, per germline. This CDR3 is CASSWGTDFQETQYF. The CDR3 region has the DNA TGTGCCAGCAGCTGGGGGACAGACTTTCAAGAGACCCAGTACTTC.